This passage covers 18 T cell receptor beta chains from one sample sequenced in a study of cytomegalovirus exposure and HLA in healthy donors (dated by TCRdb to about 2017). The library was obtained by the immunoSEQ multiplex PCR assay. Entries here come from immuneACCESS through TCRdb and include only in-frame sequences with V and J called. Some clones fail to appear in such tables; in the studies checked, an unresolved V gene covers under half of the shortfall, and the cause of the remainder is unknown. Recorded for this sample are some 210,000 clones; about nine tenths of them occurred a single time. About 2% of the sample is held by the ten biggest clonotypes. The specimen sequenced was PBMCs. Receptor source: a young woman in good health and CMV-seropositive.

This clone was seen at least ten times. The chain joins TRBV10-1 to TRBJ2-2; D unresolved. The V end lost 2 bases, the J end lost 3 bases, and 4 bases lay between the germline ends. The CDR3 has 13 residues. In germline, CDR1 is WNHNN, CDR2 SYGVQD (reference sequence). CDR3 protein: CASSERDTGELFF. For the CDR3, the DNA is TGCGCCAGCAGTGAGCGGGACACCGGGGAGCTGTTTTTT.

This CDR3 reads CASSRPSGAYEQYF. The CDR3 DNA reads TGTGCCAGCAGCCGGCCTAGCGGGGCCTACGAGCAGTACTTC. The chain joins TRBV28 to TRBJ2-7; TRBD2 matches 9 bases. V dropped 6 bases and J dropped 2; count of bases not matched to a gene: 5. The CDR3 sequence is 14 residues long. Germline assignment: CDR1 MDHEN and CDR2 SYDVKM.

The sample holds one count of this clone. V gene TRBV11-2 combines with J gene TRBJ2-5; D is tentatively TRBD1 or TRBD2 (5 bases each). Trimming left V 5 bases short and J 3 bases short, with 10 bases between. Germline V lookup: CDR1 SGHAT, CDR2 FQNNGV. The CDR3 consists of 13 residues. The CDR3 region has the DNA TGTGCCAGCAGCGTAGGGGAGAAAGAGACCCAGTACTTC. This sequence encodes CASSVGEKETQYF.

For the CDR3, the DNA is TGTGCCAGCAGTTCCGTGGGGGGGTATGGGGCCAACGTCCTGACTTTC. It codes for CASSSVGGYGANVLTF. The chain couples TRBV27 to TRBJ2-6; 7 bases align to TRBD2. J was trimmed by 3 bases and V by 4 bases; bases with no gene match: 6. This CDR3 comprises 16 residues. The germline V gene has CDR1 MNHEY and CDR2 SMNVEV (reference sequence).

The chain carries TRBV5-6 and TRBJ2-7; 7 nucleotides align to TRBD1. With V trimmed by 0 bases and J by 2 bases, 2 bases remained unmatched. The CDR3 is 14 residues long. CDR1 and CDR2 from the germline V gene are SGHDT and YYEEEE. The CDR3 here is CASSLGGTAYEQYF. The CDR3 nucleotides are TGTGCCAGCAGCTTGGGTGGGACAGCCTACGAGCAGTACTTC.

The chain carries TRBV5-4 and TRBJ2-1, with D possibly matching TRBD1 (5 bases). V lost 6 bases and J lost 8, with 18 bases in between. In germline, CDR1 is SGHNT, CDR2 YYREEE (reference sequence). This CDR3 spans 14 amino acids. The CDR3 DNA follows: TGTGCCAGCACCCCCCGTAGGGGCGTGGATGAGCAGTTCTTC. It yields the protein CASTPRRGVDEQFF.

The chain recombines TRBV19 with TRBJ2-5; D is ambiguous. Germline CDR1 and CDR2: LNHDA and SQIVND (reference sequence). V lost 2 bases and J lost 0, with 4 bases in between. The CDR3 extends over 13 amino acids. This CDR3 is CASSITDQETQYF. DNA for the CDR3: TGTGCCAGTAGTATAACAGACCAAGAGACCCAGTACTTC.

The rearrangement joins TRBV28 to TRBJ1-4; TRBD1 might be the D (5 bases). Germline V CDR1 and CDR2: MDHEN, SYDVKM. The CDR3 is 17 residues long. Trimming pared 6 bases from V and 8 bases from J, leaving 25 bases between. The CDR3 bases are TGTGCCAGCAGACCCGGTGGGGGACGGGAGGGCCGGGAAAAACTGTTTTTT. This gives the protein CASRPGGGREGREKLFF.

This clone was observed once. V gene TRBV15 combines with J gene TRBJ2-3; D call uncertain. Germline V CDR1 and CDR2: LNHNV, YYDKDF (reference sequence). This CDR3 spans 12 amino acids. Trimming pared 0 bases from V and 6 bases from J, leaving 4 bases between. The CDR3 DNA is TGTGCCACCAGCAGAGAGAGCGATACGCAGTATTTT. Protein product: CATSRESDTQYF. Based on the CDR3 plus reference TRBV15 and TRBJ2-3, the full variable domain is DAMVIQNPRYQVTQFGKPVTLSCSQTLNHNVMYWYQQKSSQAPKLLFHYYDKDFNNEADTPDNFQSRRPNTSFCFLDIRSPGLGDTAMYLCATSRESDTQYFGPGTRLTVL.

The V call is TRBV19, the J call TRBJ1-4; a weak D match, TRBD1 (6 bases). The CDR3 length is 12 residues. V dropped 7 bases and J dropped 7 bases, with 10 bases sitting between them. Germline CDR1 LNHDA, CDR2 SQIVND (reference sequence). The CDR3 bases are TGTGCCAGTACAGGGGCAGGTGAAAAACTGTTTTTT. Translation gives CASTGAGEKLFF.

The CDR3 coding sequence is TGTGCCAGCAGTCCCCCTGGGAGTATAGCCAAAAACATTCAGTACTTC. It is translated as CASSPPGSIAKNIQYF. The rearrangement joins TRBV27 to TRBJ2-4; possibly TRBD2 for D (5 bases). The germline gives CDR1 MNHEY, CDR2 SMNVEV (reference sequence). CDR3 length equals 16 residues. Trimming removed 5 bases from V and 0 bases from J, with 14 bases in between.

The CDR3 DNA sequence: TGCGCCAGCAGCTTGGCCCTAGCGGGGTACGAGCAGTACTTC. Amino acid sequence: CASSLALAGYEQYF. This chain connects TRBV5-1 to TRBJ2-7; 9 bases fit TRBD2. CDR3 length equals 14 residues. Germline lookup yields CDR1 SGHRS and CDR2 YFSETQ. The ends lost 0 bases at V and 4 bases at J; junction bases unmatched: 2.

The chain is built from TRBV23-1 and TRBJ2-1, with 9 bases lining up with TRBD1. TRBV23-1 is given ORF status, its function remaining uncertain. V gave up 2 bases and J gave up 1 base; unmatched junction bases: 18. The CDR3 consists of 21 residues. The CDR3 loop reads CASSQRAAGQGVGGSYNEQFF. The DNA for the CDR3 is TGCGCCAGCAGTCAAAGGGCCGCGGGACAGGGAGTGGGAGGATCCTACAATGAGCAGTTCTTC.

The chain recombines TRBV5-1 with TRBJ2-1; 13 nucleotides line up with TRBD2. From germline, CDR1 is SGHRS and CDR2 YFSETQ. J lost 10 bases, V lost 3 bases, and 7 bases had no gene match. CDR3 length: 15 residues. The CDR3 region is CASSWTSGSLVEQFF. CDR3 nucleotide sequence: TGCGCCAGCAGCTGGACTAGCGGGAGTCTAGTCGAGCAGTTCTTC.

A remark on this clone: Other DNA sequences in this specimen translate into the identical CDR3. The J gene is TRBJ2-7, the V gene TRBV19; TRBD1 agrees at 10 bases. J was trimmed by 2 bases and V by 3 bases; bases with no gene match: 1. This CDR3 has 14 amino acids. Germline V lookup: CDR1 LNHDA, CDR2 SQIVND (reference sequence). CDR3 nucleotides: TGTGCCAGTAGTATCGGGACAGGGGCCTACGAGCAGTACTTC. It specifies CASSIGTGAYEQYF.

The CDR3 DNA sequence: TGTGCCAGCAGCCAAAGGGCGGGAGGCCGGACTTCAGCAGGTTGGGAGACCCAGTACTTC. Translating it yields CASSQRAGGRTSAGWETQYF. The chain employs TRBV4-2 and TRBJ2-5, with 8 bases that match TRBD2. The CDR3 length is 20 residues. V shed 2 bases, J shed 5 bases, and the junction held 22 bases outside the gene matches. Germline V gives CDR1 LGHNA, CDR2 YNFKEQ.

V and J are TRBV6-6 and TRBJ2-3, with TRBD1 matching over 10 bases. Germline V lookup: CDR1 MNHNY, CDR2 SVGAGI (reference sequence). V was clipped by 4 bases and J by 3 bases; unmatched bases: 4. The CDR3 is 15 amino acids. The CDR3 region is CASSSGTGVTDTQYF. Here the CDR3 DNA reads TGTGCCAGCAGTTCAGGGACAGGGGTAACAGATACGCAGTATTTT.

This chain uses TRBV18 with TRBJ2-7, with D perhaps TRBD1 (6 bases). Germline CDR1 KGHSH, CDR2 LQKENI. Trimming pared 0 bases from V and 5 bases from J, leaving 14 bases between. The CDR3 extends over 15 amino acids. The CDR3 is CASSPPGQGRDEQYF. For the CDR3, the DNA is TGTGCCAGCTCACCACCGGGGCAGGGGCGGGACGAGCAGTACTTC.